This TCR beta chain originates from a study of CD4 T cells in relation to SARS-CoV-2 and coronaviruses (dated by TCRdb to 2020 to 2023). A note on the overall study: In the ViraFEST assay, PBMCs were grown with antigen for around nine days, and TCR beta CDR3s were then sequenced to identify antigen-specific clonal expansions. An HIV-1 Nef peptide pool or a culture without peptide was used as the negative reference condition. Patient-derived lymphoblastoid cell lines were used to map the HLA restriction of shared crossreactive spike epitopes. At the level of individual TCR clonotypes, the study evaluated whether memory CD4+ T cells crossreact between the spike proteins of SARS-CoV-2 and those of common cold coronaviruses. The Adaptive Biotechnologies TCR-sequencing kit was used to sequence samples from a few pre-COVID donors and the naive versus memory experiments, whereas other data were Illumina-based. A different TCR-beta assay, based on Illumina, was used to sequence expansion assays from other donors in the study. General findings and caveats noted by the study authors: Pre-pandemic and post-infection samples were not both contributed by any donor, so tracing of the source of pre-existing responses was limited. Memory CD4+ clonotypes crossrecognizing SARS-CoV-2 and at least one common cold coronavirus spike were found in 60% to 70% of donors. Small numbers of patients and of tested TCRs limited the study. Crossreactivity analysis was centred on spike protein, so crossreactivity against other viral proteins was not assessed. Compared with monoreactive clones, crossreactive clones had significantly weaker SARS-CoV-2-driven expansion, a result consistent with antigenic imprinting.

Of note for this clone: The clone's antigen remains unknown. Base qualities are not at hand, and no much larger clone is one base apart.

CD4+ T cells from unexposed donors were collected before the COVID-19 pandemic (2011-2018). Following 10 days of culture, the EasySep CD4+ T cell isolation kit was used to isolate CD4+ T cells. As cell numbers permitted, CD4+ T cells from unexposed donors were tested for reactivity to SARS-CoV-2 S and N and to four common cold coronavirus spike pools. PBMCs were cultured at a few million per well in IMDM supplemented with 5% human AB serum and 8 to 10 IU/ml IL-2. Half of the culture medium was replaced with fresh IL-2-containing medium on days 3 and 7. Each peptide culture condition was generally run in triplicate replicate wells. The leukapheresis product used for the unexposed donors was purchased from a commercial source. PBMCs were isolated from leukapheresis product or whole blood by Ficoll-Paque PLUS gradient centrifugation. PBMCs were either cryopreserved at -140°C or used fresh in the expansion assay. The QIAamp Micro DNA Kit was used to extract genomic DNA from the CD4+ T cells.

Libraries were prepared through the immunoSEQ multiplex PCR assay. The paper's processing steps were these. During preprocessing, nonproductive sequences were removed, as were CDR3s that did not start with C, did not end with F or W, or were shorter than 7 amino acids. Antigen-specific clonotypes were called with the MANAFEST web app, based on expansion relative to reference and other culture wells. A clone was considered positive if the clone showed significant expansion compared with the reference culture in 2 of 3 replicate wells at an FDR below 0.05. For a clone to be considered positive, significant expansion relative to all other tandem wells and an odds ratio above 5 were also required. Pairwise Levenshtein distance, computed with the stringdist R package after three terminal residues were trimmed from each end, was used as the measure of CDR3 homology. In TCRdb, the immuneACCESS table is reduced to in-frame sequences with V and J assigned. These tables do not hold every clone; where another copy was compared, an unresolved V gene accounts for under half, and the others remain unexplained. That table gives V, J and clone size, and the DNA gave D and trimming. This sample comprises 20,000 to 25,000 clones, about three quarters of them detected only once. The ten most abundant clones make up approximately 15% of the sample.

The material sequenced was CD4+ T cells from PBMCs, cultured in vitro. The clonotype was recovered from a human donor in good health.

The CDR3 region has the sequence CASGNGQGREPQHF. Here is the DNA: TGTGCCAGCGGTAACGGGCAGGGGAGAGAGCCCCAGCATTTT. The V and J segments used are TRBV28 and TRBJ1-5; a tentative D match to TRBD1 spans 6 bases. V gives up 8 bases and J gives up 8 bases, and the segment between their germline ends measures 19 bases. The germline V gene yields MDHEN for CDR1 and SYDVKM for CDR2. The CDR3, cysteine through phenylalanine, is 14 amino acids long. Only CDR3 DNA is held: 42 bases, read in frame from base 1.